A selection of T cell receptor beta chains follows, all from one sample in a study of T cells in Graves' hyperthyroidism and ophthalmopathy. TCRdb reprocessed the multiplex PCR reads with MiXCR, giving one entry per CDR3 protein. This sample has almost 600,000 distinct CDR3 sequences, with 46% found just once. Sequenced: peripheral blood or thyroid tissue (not recorded which). These receptors were obtained from a woman under 30 with Graves' hyperthyroidism. Both conserved end residues are part of each CDR3. The D gene is left open where the match is weak. For some rows the clone size is stated as once, few or many, or as a class when expanded; others skip it.

TGCAGTGCTAGAGGACTTCGGAACGGGAACACTGAAGCTTTCTTT CSARGLRNGNTEAFF TRBJ1-1 NA TRBV20-1 NA
TGTGCCAGCAGCCAAGATCTCGACTGGATGTCCTACGAGCAGTACTTC CASSQDLDWMSYEQYF TRBJ2-7 NA TRBV3-1 NA
TGTGCCAGCAGTGTCGGACAGGGCACAGATACGCAGTATTTT CASSVGQGTDTQYF TRBJ2-3 many TRBV25-1 TRBD1
TGCAGCGTAGGGAGACTAGCGGGAGGGTCACAAGAGACCCAGCATTTT CSVGRLAGGSQETQHF TRBJ1-5 NA TRBV29-1 NA
TGTGCCAGCAGTTTAAGCGGGACAGGGGATGAAGCTTTCTTT CASSLSGTGDEAFF TRBJ1-1 few TRBV12-3/TRBV12-4 TRBD1
TGTGCCAGCAGGGAAACAGGGCTATCGTCACCCCTCCACTTT CASRETGLSSPLHF TRBJ1-6 NA TRBV2 NA
TGTGCCAGCAGCGTAGGAGCAGATGGGGACACAGGGGCCAACGTCCTGACTTTC CASSVGADGDTGANVLTF TRBJ2-6 NA TRBV9 NA
TGCGCCAGCAGCTTCTCGGGACAGATGAATCAGCCCCAGCATTTT CASSFSGQMNQPQHF TRBJ1-5 many TRBV5-1 TRBD1
TGTGCCAGCAGTTACTCGGCCGTAGGTGGCTACACCTTC CASSYSAVGGYTF TRBJ1-2 NA TRBV6-5 NA
TGCAGCGTCCCTGACTTGGCCGATGAGCAGTTCTTC CSVPDLADEQFF TRBJ2-1 NA TRBV29-1 NA
TGTGCCAGCAGCACCGGGACTAGCGGCGAGCAGTACTTC CASSTGTSGEQYF TRBJ2-7 NA TRBV5-8 TRBD2